This T cell receptor (beta chain) was recorded in a study of regulatory T cells in long-lasting Graves disease. This clonotype showed up many times. Its antigen is not known. TCR beta libraries were built with iRepertoire HTBI primers and Arm-PCR of CDR3 regions. Using its own MiXCR run on the multiplex PCR reads, TCRdb lists one record per CDR3 protein. This sample carries about 540,000 distinct CDR3 sequences, roughly 13% of them seen once, and the ten largest clones take 10%. Germline V gives CDR1 GTSNPN, CDR2 SVGIG (reference sequence). The CDR3 runs 15 residues. V was clipped by 0 bases and J by 1 base, with 12 bases between them. Study findings and constraints: Limited samples may have lowered accuracy.

Time point: newly diagnosed GD, antithyroid drugs for less than 3 months. PBMC RNA served as the TCR library source. The same data also contributed to another study, on T cells in Graves' hyperthyroidism and ophthalmopathy. That report notes: Diagnoses were made from clinical symptoms, serum measures (thyroxine and TRAb), thyroid ultrasound and orbital computed tomography. Most expanded thyroid clonotypes above 0.001 recurred in blood.

This rearrangement joins TRBV30 to TRBJ1-2; the D is unclear. The clonotype originates from a man aged 30 to 45 with Graves disease. The input for sequencing was peripheral blood mononuclear cells (PBMCs), taken at new diagnosis, from a patient treated with antithyroid drugs. CDR3 nucleotide sequence: TGTGCCTGGAGTGTACTTCCAGACCTTAACTATGGCTACACCTTC. This gives the protein CAWSVLPDLNYGYTF.